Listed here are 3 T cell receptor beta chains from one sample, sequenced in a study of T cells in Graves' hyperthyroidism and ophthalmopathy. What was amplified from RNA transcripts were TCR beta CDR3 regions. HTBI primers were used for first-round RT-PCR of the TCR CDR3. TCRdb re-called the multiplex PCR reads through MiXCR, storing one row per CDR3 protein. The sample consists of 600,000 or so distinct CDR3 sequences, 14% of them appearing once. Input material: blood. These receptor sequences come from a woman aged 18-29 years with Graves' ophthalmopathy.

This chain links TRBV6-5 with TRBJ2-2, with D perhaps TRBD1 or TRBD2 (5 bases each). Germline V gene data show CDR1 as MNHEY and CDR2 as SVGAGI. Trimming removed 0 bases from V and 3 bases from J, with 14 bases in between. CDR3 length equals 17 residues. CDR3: CASSYSAKLGDTGELFF. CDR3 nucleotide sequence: TGTGCCAGCAGTTACTCTGCGAAACTAGGGGACACCGGGGAGCTGTTTTTT.

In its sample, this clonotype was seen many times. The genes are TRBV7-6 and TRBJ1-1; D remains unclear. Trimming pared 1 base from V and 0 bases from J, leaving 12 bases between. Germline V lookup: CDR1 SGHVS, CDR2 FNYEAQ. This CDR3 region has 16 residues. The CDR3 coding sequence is TGTGCCAGCAGCTTAGTGGAGACAAATTTGAACACTGAAGCTTTCTTT. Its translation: CASSLVETNLNTEAFF.

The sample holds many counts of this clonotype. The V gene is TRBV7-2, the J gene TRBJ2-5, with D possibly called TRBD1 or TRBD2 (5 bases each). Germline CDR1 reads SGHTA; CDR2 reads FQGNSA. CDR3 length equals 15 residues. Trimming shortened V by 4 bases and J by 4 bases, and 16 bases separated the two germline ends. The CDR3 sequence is CASSSMGGTGETQYF. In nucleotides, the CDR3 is TGTGCCAGCAGCTCCATGGGTGGGACGGGAGAGACCCAGTACTTC.